This TCR beta chain was found in a study of T cells in Graves' hyperthyroidism and ophthalmopathy. Ophthalmopathy patients had Clinical Activity Score at least 3, NOSPECS grade at least 4, duration under 3 months. Together with thyroid ultrasound, orbital computed tomography, serum thyroxine and TRAb, clinical symptoms were used for diagnoses. PBMCs were collected from an approximately 9 ml volume of fresh peripheral blood. Amplified TCR beta CDR3 regions came from RNA transcripts. A first-round RT-PCR of the TCR CDR3 used the HTBI primer set. TCRdb itself ran the multiplex PCR reads through MiXCR, one entry per CDR3 protein. The sample records 450,000 to 600,000 distinct CDR3 sequences, less than 20% being singletons. With regard to this clonotype: One junction end disagrees with the germline gene, perhaps due to a read error.

The CDR3 is 12 amino acids. Looked up from germline, CDR1 is MNHNS and CDR2 is SASEGT. This rearrangement joins TRBV6-1 to TRBJ1-2; D is unclear. The receptor's source is a man aged 40-55 years with Graves' ophthalmopathy. The sequencing sample was made of blood. The CDR3 reads CAGRTRVYGYTF. In DNA form, the CDR3 reads TGTGCCGGCAGGACGAGGGTCTATGGCTACACCTTC.